The T cell receptor beta chain under discussion was sequenced for a study of cytomegalovirus exposure and HLA in healthy donors. On this clone itself: Its antigen is not known.

Study conclusions and caveats: Data from an earlier analysis indicated that most TCR beta V segments were productive either about 87% or about 30% of the time. Upon later analysis, HLA-associated TCR beta chains proved more clonally expanded than other, equally common chains.

The PCR made use of 60 Vbeta and 13 Jbeta primers. Clones were sequenced by immunoSEQ multiplex PCR, and TCRdb holds only the in-frame ones, with some missing. This table has 150,000 to 200,000 clones, over 75% appearing once. The CDR3 consists of 13 residues. The V gene's germline CDR1 is SNHLY and CDR2 FYNNEI. V dropped 5 bases and J dropped 3 bases, with 8 bases sitting between them. The V call is TRBV2, the J call TRBJ2-1, with D possibly matching TRBD2 (6 bases). Sequenced sample: PBMCs. This clonotype was obtained from a man between 45 and 60 years old in good health and CMV-seropositive. CDR3 protein: CASSSEGYNEQFF. CDR3 in DNA: TGTGCCAGCAGTTCGGAGGGCTACAATGAGCAGTTCTTC.